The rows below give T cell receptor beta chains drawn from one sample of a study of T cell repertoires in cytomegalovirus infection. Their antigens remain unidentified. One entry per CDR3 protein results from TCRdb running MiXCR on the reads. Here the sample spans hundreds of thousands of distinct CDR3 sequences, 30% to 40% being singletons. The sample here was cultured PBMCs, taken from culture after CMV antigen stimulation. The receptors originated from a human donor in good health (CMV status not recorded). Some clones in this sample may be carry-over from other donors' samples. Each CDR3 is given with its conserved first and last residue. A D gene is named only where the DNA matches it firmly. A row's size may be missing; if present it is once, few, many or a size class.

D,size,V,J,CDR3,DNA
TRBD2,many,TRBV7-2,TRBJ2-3,CASSLLGGSTTDTQYF,TGTGCCAGCAGCTTACTCGGCGGGAGTACGACGGATACGCAGTATTTT
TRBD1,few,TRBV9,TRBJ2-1,CASSTTGTGTYNEQFF,TGTGCCAGCAGCACGACCGGGACAGGGACTTACAATGAGCAGTTCTTC
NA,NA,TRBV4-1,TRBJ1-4,CASSGVGALREKLFF,TGCGCCAGCAGCGGCGTGGGGGCACTAAGAGAAAAACTGTTTTTT
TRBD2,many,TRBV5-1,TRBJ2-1,CASSLAGTLAGGLSEQFF,TGCGCCAGCAGCTTGGCCGGAACCTTAGCGGGAGGGCTGAGTGAGCAGTTCTTC
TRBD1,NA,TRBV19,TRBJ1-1,CASTDRAEAFF,TGTGCCAGCACGGACAGGGCCGAAGCTTTCTTT
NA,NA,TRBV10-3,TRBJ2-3,CASSEGSATDTQYF,TGTGCCAGCAGTGAAGGTAGCGCCACAGATACGCAGTATTTT
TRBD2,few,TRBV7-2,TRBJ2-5,CASSGGLAGVRETQYF,TGTGCCAGCAGCGGTGGACTAGCGGGAGTTCGGGAGACCCAGTACTTC
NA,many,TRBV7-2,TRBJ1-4,CASSLDPRAATNEKLFF,TGTGCCAGCAGCTTAGACCCTCGAGCTGCAACTAATGAAAAACTGTTTTTT
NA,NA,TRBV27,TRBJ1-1,CASRLGVDRPNTEAFF,TGTGCCAGCAGATTGGGCGTTGACAGACCGAACACTGAAGCTTTCTTT
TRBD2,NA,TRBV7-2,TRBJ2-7,CASSPPGLAGWDEQYF,TGTGCCAGCAGCCCTCCTGGACTAGCGGGATGGGACGAGCAGTACTTC
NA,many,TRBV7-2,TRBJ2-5,CASSGDSIRETQYF,TGTGCCAGCAGCGGAGACAGCATCAGAGAGACCCAGTACTTC
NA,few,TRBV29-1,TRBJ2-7,CSVDGLYEQYF,TGCAGCGTTGATGGTCTCTACGAGCAGTACTTC
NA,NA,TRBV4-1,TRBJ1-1,CASSQDFSGTEAFF,TGCGCCAGCAGCCAAGATTTCAGCGGGACTGAAGCTTTCTTT
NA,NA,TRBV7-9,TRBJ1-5,CASSDGLQGLHQPQHF,TGTGCCAGCAGCGACGGATTACAGGGATTACACCAGCCCCAGCATTTT
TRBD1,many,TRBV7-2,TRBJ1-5,CASSLAGTGGAKGNQPQHF,TGTGCCAGCAGCTTAGCCGGGACAGGGGGAGCTAAAGGCAATCAGCCCCAGCATTTT
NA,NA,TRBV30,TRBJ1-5,CAWSVRREDQPQHF,TGTGCCTGGAGTGTACGCAGGGAGGATCAGCCCCAGCATTTT
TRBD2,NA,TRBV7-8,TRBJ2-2,CASSFPGLAGTTGELFF,TGTGCCAGCAGCTTCCCAGGACTAGCGGGAACCACCGGGGAGCTGTTTTTT
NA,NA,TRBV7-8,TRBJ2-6,CASSLVTASGANVLTF,TGTGCCAGCAGCTTAGTTACAGCCTCCGGGGCCAACGTCCTGACTTTC
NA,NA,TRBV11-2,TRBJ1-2,CASSLSHYGYTF,TGTGCCAGCAGCTTGTCCCACTATGGCTACACCTTC
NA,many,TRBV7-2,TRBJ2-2,CASSLIASTNTGELFF,TGTGCCAGCAGCTTGATAGCTTCAACGAACACCGGGGAGCTGTTTTTT
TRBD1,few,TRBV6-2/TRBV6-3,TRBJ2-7,CASRTGTVGHEQYF,TGTGCCAGCAGAACCGGGACAGTGGGCCACGAGCAGTACTTC
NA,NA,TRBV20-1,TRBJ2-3,CSARDPGGTQYF,TGCAGTGCTAGAGATCCCGGGGGTACGCAGTATTTT
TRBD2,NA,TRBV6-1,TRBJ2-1,CASSLFRTGGPDNEQFF,TGTGCCAGCAGTCTCTTTCGGACGGGAGGGCCGGACAATGAGCAGTTCTTC
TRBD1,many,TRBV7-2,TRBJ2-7,CASSATLSGTGEQYF,TGTGCCAGCAGCGCGACACTATCCGGGACAGGGGAGCAGTACTTC
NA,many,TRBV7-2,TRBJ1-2,CASSLFGSTSGEGYTF,TGTGCCAGCAGCTTATTCGGTTCTACCTCAGGAGAAGGCTACACCTTC
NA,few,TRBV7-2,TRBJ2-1,CASSLGLDYPFF,TGTGCCAGCAGCTTAGGGCTAGACTATCCGTTCTTC
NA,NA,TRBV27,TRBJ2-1,CASSLFRSTEQFF,TGTGCCAGCAGTTTATTTAGATCAACCGAGCAGTTCTTC
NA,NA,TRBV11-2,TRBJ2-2,CASSLEQLNTGELFF,TGTGCCAGCAGCTTAGAGCAGCTAAACACCGGGGAGCTGTTTTTT
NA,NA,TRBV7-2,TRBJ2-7,CASSLDPSSRNEQYF,TGTGCCAGCAGCTTAGATCCTAGTTCTAGGAACGAGCAGTACTTC
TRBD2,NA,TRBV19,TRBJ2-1,CASSTGLQIIDEQFF,TGTGCCAGTAGTACGGGACTACAAATAATCGATGAGCAGTTCTTC
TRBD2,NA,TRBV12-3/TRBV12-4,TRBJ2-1,CASRPSGNYKNEQFF,TGTGCCAGCAGACCTAGCGGGAATTATAAAAATGAGCAGTTCTTC
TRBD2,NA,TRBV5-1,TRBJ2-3,CASSLAPSGGSTDTQYF,TGCGCCAGCAGCTTGGCTCCAAGCGGGGGGAGCACAGATACGCAGTATTTT
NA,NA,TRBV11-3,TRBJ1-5,CASSQDERQPQHF,TGTGCCAGCAGCCAAGATGAGCGGCAGCCCCAGCATTTT
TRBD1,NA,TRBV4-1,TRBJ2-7,CASSQLWTGSSYEQYF,TGCGCCAGCAGCCAACTATGGACAGGCAGCTCCTACGAGCAGTACTTC
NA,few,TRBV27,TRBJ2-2,CASSLTGTSTGELFF,TGTGCCAGCAGTCTTACAGGGACCTCCACCGGGGAGCTGTTTTTT
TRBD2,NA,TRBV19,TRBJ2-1,CASSPLAGNNNEQFF,TGTGCCAGTAGTCCGCTAGCGGGGAACAACAATGAGCAGTTCTTC
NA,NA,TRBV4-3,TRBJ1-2,CASSQARGGPNGYTF,TGCGCCAGCAGCCAAGCAAGGGGGGGTCCGAATGGCTACACCTTC
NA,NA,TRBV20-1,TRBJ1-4,CSAKGGREKLFF,TGCAGTGCTAAAGGGGGTCGCGAAAAACTGTTTTTT
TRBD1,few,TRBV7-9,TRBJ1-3,CASRTGAPGNTIYF,TGTGCCAGCAGAACAGGGGCGCCTGGAAACACCATATATTTT
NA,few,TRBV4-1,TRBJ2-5,CASSQALRGAETQYF,TGCGCCAGCAGCCAAGCCCTTCGGGGGGCGGAGACCCAGTACTTC
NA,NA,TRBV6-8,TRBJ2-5,CASSYLADETQYF,TGTGCCAGCAGTTACTTAGCGGACGAGACCCAGTACTTC
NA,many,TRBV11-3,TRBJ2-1,CASSLDSTEFF,TGTGCCAGCAGCTTAGATTCCACGGAGTTCTTC
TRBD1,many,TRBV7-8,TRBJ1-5,CASSLGAGDRGLYSNQPQHF,TGTGCCAGCAGCTTAGGGGCGGGGGACAGGGGGCTTTATAGCAATCAGCCCCAGCATTTT
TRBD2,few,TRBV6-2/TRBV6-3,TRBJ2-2,CASRYLAGGWELFF,TGTGCCAGCAGATATCTAGCGGGAGGATGGGAGCTGTTTTTT
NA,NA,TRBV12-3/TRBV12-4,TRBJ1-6,CASSLGTRSPLHF,TGTGCCAGCAGTTTAGGGACAAGATCACCCCTCCACTTT
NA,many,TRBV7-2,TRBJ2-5,CASSPGGGETQYF,TGTGCCAGCTCACCCGGGGGAGGCGAGACCCAGTACTTC
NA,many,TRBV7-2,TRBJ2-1,CASSLQGVGYNEQFF,TGTGCCAGCAGCTTACAAGGGGTTGGCTACAATGAGCAGTTCTTC
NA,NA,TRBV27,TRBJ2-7,CASSKMDRLDEQYF,TGTGCCAGCAGTAAAATGGACAGACTCGACGAGCAGTACTTC
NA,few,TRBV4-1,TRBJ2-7,CASSRRDETYEQYF,TGCGCCAGCAGCCGGCGGGACGAGACCTACGAGCAGTACTTC